Included here is one T cell receptor (beta chain) sequence, with context. Its antigen is unidentified. Germline V gives CDR1 SGDLS, CDR2 YYNGEE. Trimming took off 6 bases at V and 6 bases at J, with 24 bases between the two ends. The CDR3 is 17 amino acids. The source of the sample is a study of beta chain features in type 1 diabetes. Study-level findings and limits: In all four CD4+ subsets, TCRB CDR3 length was significantly, moderately reduced in type 1 diabetes.

TCRB transcripts that were expressed got sequenced, as all of the isolated RNA had been reverse transcribed. Some clones are missing from TCRdb's copy, which holds only in-frame ones; the method was immunoSEQ multiplex PCR. Of about 260,000 clones listed, around 21% are singletons. The sequenced sample consisted of naive CD4+ T cells from blood. The receptor was isolated from a woman between 35 and 50 years old with type 1 diabetes. The chain recombines TRBV9 with TRBJ2-2, with TRBD2 as a possible D gene (5 bases). The CDR3 DNA is TGTGCCAGCACCCCTCACCCCGGGGAGTCAGGTCCCGGGGAGCTGTTTTTT. It specifies CASTPHPGESGPGELFF.